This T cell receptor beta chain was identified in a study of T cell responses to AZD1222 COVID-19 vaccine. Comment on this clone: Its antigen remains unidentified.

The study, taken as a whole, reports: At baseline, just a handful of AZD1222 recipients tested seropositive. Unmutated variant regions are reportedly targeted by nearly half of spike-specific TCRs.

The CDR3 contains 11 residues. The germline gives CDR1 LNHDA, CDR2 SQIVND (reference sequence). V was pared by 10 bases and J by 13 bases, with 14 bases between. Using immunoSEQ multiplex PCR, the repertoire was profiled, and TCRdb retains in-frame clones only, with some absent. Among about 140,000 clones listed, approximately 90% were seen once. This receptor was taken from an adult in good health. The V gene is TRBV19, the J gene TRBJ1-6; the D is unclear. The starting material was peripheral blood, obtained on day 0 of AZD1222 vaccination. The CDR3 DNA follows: TGTGCCACTTCCACGGCATTCCCCCTCCACTTT. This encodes CATSTAFPLHF.